This entry features one T cell receptor beta chain sequence. The antigen is not known. TCRbeta library preparation incorporated unique molecular identifiers. TCRdb analysed the PCR reads with MiXCR anew, one entry per CDR3 protein. In the table there are 300,000 or so distinct CDR3 sequences, approximately 23% of which are singletons. The sample is drawn from a study of T-cell reconstitution after alpha-beta-depleted transplantation in children. Study-level results: One year post-transplant, T-cell counts and diversity were largely derived from T cells produced anew. The high TCRbeta diversity at day 60 in some patients came from surviving recipient T cells and thymic progenitors. The origin of alpha-beta T cells about two months after transplant was reportedly several hundred expanded graft clones.

The sample consisted of PBMCs, mostly from graft donor cells, taken 180 days after TCRalphabeta/CD19-depleted stem cell transplant. The clonotype was recovered from a male patient younger than 18 who had a stem cell transplant for acute lymphoblastic leukemia, so the T cells may come from the graft donor.

CDR3 protein: CASSQAWTSGRIVDTQYF. The CDR3 region has the DNA TGTGCCAGCAGCCAAGCCTGGACTAGCGGGAGGATTGTAGATACGCAGTATTTT. The gene calls are TRBV4-2 and TRBJ2-3, with 14 bases aligning to TRBD2. CDR1 and CDR2 from the germline V gene are LGHNA and YNFKEQ. There are 18 residues in the CDR3. V trimming: 1 base; J trimming: 5 bases; junction bases outside the gene matches: 8.